This entry is about one T cell receptor (beta chain). Its antigen is as yet unknown. The data originate from a study of shared clonotypes between healthy human individuals. Regarding the study as a whole: Sharing across four donors was highest in naive CD4 (around 5%) and lowest in memory CD8 (roughly 0.4%).

V shed 3 bases, J shed 7 bases, and the junction held 8 bases outside the gene matches. Per germline, CDR1 SGDLS and CDR2 YYNGEE. The CDR3 runs to 17 residues. It was CD45RO-negative cells, positively selected for CCR7, that made up naive CD8 cells, with terminally differentiated effector memory CD45RA+ cells excluded. Clones were sequenced by immunoSEQ multiplex PCR, and TCRdb holds only the in-frame ones, with some missing. The data show around 1,900,000 clones, just under 95% seen once. Sequencing input: naive CD8+ T cells from PBMCs. This sequence joins TRBV9 and TRBJ2-2, with TRBD2 matching 14 bases. The clonotype originates from a man between 18 and 29 years old in good health. Some clones in this sample may be carry-over from other donors' samples. The CDR3 DNA sequence: TGTGCCAGCAGCGCCTCGGGACTAGCGGGAGAGGACGGGGAGCTGTTTTTT. It encodes CASSASGLAGEDGELFF.